These 27 T cell receptor beta chains originate from one sample sequenced in a study of human T cells and chemical hapten exposure. TCRdb re-called the RACE reads with MiXCR, one entry per CDR3 protein. Among some 87,000 distinct CDR3 sequences listed, 10% were seen once. Time point of the sample: patch test 1, 2 weeks after DPC sensitization. As for treatment: therapeutic diphenylcyclopropenone sensitization with weekly scalp DPC. Sequenced here: whole blood, sampled in connection with sensitization to the hapten diphenylcyclopropenone (DPC). The receptors shown here come from a woman aged 45-65 years with alopecia areata. Some clones in this sample may be carry-over from other donors' samples.

This clonotype was seen ten or more times. CDR3 DNA sequence: TGTGCCAGCAGTTTAGCGGGCCGCAATCAGCCCCAGCATTTT. Protein sequence: CASSLAGRNQPQHF. The chain recombines TRBV27 with TRBJ1-5; D not resolved. Germline V gene lookup returns CDR1 MNHEY and CDR2 SMNVEV (reference sequence). The CDR3 spans 14 residues. V gave up 2 bases and J gave up 2 bases, with 7 bases separating them.

This clonotype was recorded many times. The V call is TRBV7-8, the J call TRBJ1-2; a possible D gene is TRBD1 (5 bases). V was cut by 1 base and J by 4 bases, with 16 bases left in between. From germline, CDR1 is SGHVS and CDR2 FQNEAQ. The CDR3 sequence is 16 residues long. This chain's CDR3 is CASSLGGRGPTYGYTF. The CDR3 DNA sequence: TGTGCCAGCAGCTTAGGGGGACGCGGGCCGACCTATGGCTACACCTTC.

This clonotype was seen more than once but under ten times. CDR3 in DNA: TGCAGTGCCCCCGACAGGGAAGGCTATGGCTACACCTTC. This codes for CSAPDREGYGYTF. The chain is built from TRBV20-1 and TRBJ1-2; 7 nucleotides match TRBD1. With 6 bases clipped from V and 4 bases from J, the junction kept 8 bases outside the gene matches. Germline loops: CDR1 DFQATT, CDR2 SNEGSKA (reference sequence). CDR3 size: 13 residues.

This clonotype occurred a few times. CDR3 amino acids: CASSLETNNEQFF. CDR3 DNA: TGTGCCAGCAGTTTGGAGACAAACAATGAGCAGTTCTTC. The chain recombines TRBV12-3 or TRBV12-4 with TRBJ2-1, with no clear D. The ends were cut back, 3 bases at V and 5 bases at J, with 8 bases in the middle. The CDR3 is 13 amino acids.

This clonotype was counted a few times. The chain joins TRBV29-1 to TRBJ1-1; D is ambiguous. V was trimmed by 0 bases and J by 5 bases, leaving 4 bases between them. The CDR3 is 11 residues long. Per germline, CDR1 SQVTM and CDR2 ANQGSEA. CDR3 in DNA: TGCAGCGTTGAAGAGGTTACTGAAGCTTTCTTT. This codes for CSVEEVTEAFF.

In its sample, this clonotype was seen a few times. The CDR3 is CASSLTGGFTDTQYF. The CDR3 DNA follows: TGTGCCAGCAGCTTGACAGGGGGCTTCACAGATACGCAGTATTTT. This chain links TRBV7-9 with TRBJ2-3; TRBD1 matches 10 bases. Germline CDR1 is SEHNR and CDR2 is FQNEAQ (reference sequence). The CDR3 is made up of 15 amino acids. Trimming at V came to 3 bases and at J to 2 bases, leaving 2 bases not matched to a gene.

This clonotype was observed a handful of times. The chain recombines TRBV6-2 or TRBV6-3 with TRBJ1-5, with D possibly TRBD1 on 5 matching bases. Germline lookup yields CDR1 MNHEY and CDR2 SVGEGT. The V and J ends lost 5 bases and 0 bases respectively, with 11 bases between them. This CDR3 is 15 amino acids long. The CDR3 DNA sequence: TGTGCCAGCAGTCGCCGGGGGTATAGCAATCAGCCCCAGCATTTT. Translating gives CASSRRGYSNQPQHF.

The chain joins TRBV10-3 to TRBJ2-1; perhaps TRBD2 as D (6 bases). Deletions cut 4 bases from V and 10 bases from J, with 8 bases between. Germline V gene data show CDR1 as ENHRY and CDR2 as SYGVKD. The CDR3 totals 11 residues. The CDR3, as DNA: TGTGCCATCAGTGGGGGGGTGGAGCAGTTCTTC. Translation gives CAISGGVEQFF.

This clonotype was detected only a few times. V gene TRBV28 combines with J gene TRBJ2-7; TRBD2 might be the D (5 bases). Per the germline V gene, CDR1 is MDHEN and CDR2 is SYDVKM. V was clipped by 5 bases and J by 2 bases, with 16 bases between them. CDR3 length: 15 residues. The CDR3 coding sequence is TGTGCCAGCAGTCGAAGAGGGTACTCGACCTACGAGCAGTACTTC. This codes for CASSRRGYSTYEQYF.

The table lists this clonotype with many counts. The chain links TRBV9 to TRBJ2-3; D possibly uses TRBD1 or TRBD2 (5 bases each). The V gene lost 2 bases and the J gene lost 0 bases, with 16 bases spanning the gap. Per the germline V gene, CDR1 is SGDLS and CDR2 is YYNGEE. This CDR3 comprises 17 residues. CDR3 region: CASSVREGASSTDTQYF. DNA for the CDR3: TGTGCCAGCAGCGTTAGAGAAGGGGCTAGCAGCACAGATACGCAGTATTTT.

The gene calls are TRBV27 and TRBJ1-6; D unresolved. Per germline, CDR1 MNHEY and CDR2 SMNVEV (reference sequence). V lost 6 bases and J 4 bases, leaving 10 bases between the germline ends. The CDR3 is 14 residues long. The CDR3 nucleotides are TGTGCCAGCAGCTCCGGGCAGTATAATTCACCCCTCCACTTT. Translated, it gives CASSSGQYNSPLHF.

Comments on this clonotype: One end of the junction is discordant with germline, which a read error may explain. The rearrangement joins TRBV12-3 or TRBV12-4 to TRBJ2-5, with D possibly TRBD1 on 5 matching bases. This CDR3 comprises 13 residues. CDR3 nucleotides: TGTGCCAGCAGTTTAATAGGGGCGGAGACCCGGTACTTC. The encoded protein is CASSLIGAETRYF.

A few counts support this clonotype. This sequence joins TRBV7-9 and TRBJ1-1; no clear D. There are 14 residues in the CDR3. The germline V and J ends were trimmed by 2 bases and 4 bases, with 11 bases remaining between them. Germline V gene data show CDR1 as SEHNR and CDR2 as FQNEAQ (reference sequence). As DNA, the CDR3 is TGTGCCAGCAGCTTATCCAGTGATGGCACTGAAGCTTTCTTT. Residues: CASSLSSDGTEAFF. Filled out from reference TRBV7-9 and TRBJ1-1, the complete variable domain reads DTGVSQNPRHKITKRGQNVTFRCDPISEHNRLYWYRQTLGQGPEFLTYFQNEAQLEKSRLLSDRFSAERPKGSFSTLEIQRTEQGDSAMYLCASSLSSDGTEAFFGQGTRLTVV.

About this clonotype: At one end, the junction sequence differs from germline, possibly due to a read error. The chain joins TRBV7-9 to TRBJ2-3; D gene unclear. Looked up from germline, CDR1 is SEHNR and CDR2 is FQNEAQ (reference sequence). The CDR3 extends over 10 amino acids. As DNA, the CDR3 is TGTGCCAGCCCTGATGGGGAAACAGACTTT. Protein product: CASPDGETDF.

The chain combines TRBV3-1 with TRBJ2-5; TRBD1 is a possible D gene (6 bases). The V end lost 8 bases, the J end lost 1 base, and 11 bases lay between the germline ends. Germline CDR1 is LGHDT and CDR2 is YNNKEL (reference sequence). CDR3 length equals 13 residues. The CDR3 region has the DNA TGTGCCAGCCAGGACAGAGCCCAAGAGACCCAGTACTTC. It codes for CASQDRAQETQYF.

This clonotype was seen many times. The J gene is TRBJ2-3, the V gene TRBV19; 13 nucleotides agree with TRBD2. The ends lost 5 bases at V and 6 bases at J; junction bases unmatched: 11. The germline CDR1 and CDR2 sequences are LNHDA and SQIVND (reference sequence). This CDR3 has 17 residues. CDR3 DNA: TGTGCCAGTAGTCTACAACTAGCGGGAGGGACTCGGGATACGCAGTATTTT. Amino acids: CASSLQLAGGTRDTQYF.

This clonotype showed up just a few times. The J gene is TRBJ2-7, the V gene TRBV15; TRBD1 is a possible D gene (6 bases). Germline lookup yields CDR1 LNHNV and CDR2 YYDKDF (reference sequence). V lost 0 bases, J lost 4 bases, and 13 bases lay in between. The length of the CDR3 is 15 residues. The CDR3 bases are TGTGCCACCAGCAGAGAACAGGGCTACAATTACGAGCAGTACTTC. It specifies CATSREQGYNYEQYF.

This clonotype was seen ten or more times. This rearrangement joins TRBV6-2 or TRBV6-3 to TRBJ1-5; 8 nucleotides match TRBD1. The CDR3 has 16 amino acids. Trimming cost V 2 bases and J 4 bases; bases outside gene matches: 7. The germline CDR1 and CDR2 sequences are MNHEY and SVGEGT. CDR3 sequence: CASSYGAGGRNQPQHF. The CDR3 DNA sequence: TGTGCCAGCAGTTACGGGGCAGGGGGCCGTAATCAGCCCCAGCATTTT.

The chain uses TRBV5-1 and TRBJ2-3, with no clear D. Germline values: CDR1 SGHRS, CDR2 YFSETQ. The CDR3 length is 13 residues. Trimming pared 0 bases from V and 2 bases from J, leaving 4 bases between. Written as DNA, the CDR3 is TGCGCCAGCAGCTTGGTCCCCACAGATACGCAGTATTTT. Its protein is CASSLVPTDTQYF.

As to this clonotype: Sequence at one end of the junction differs from germline and may be a read error. The rearrangement uses TRBV2 and TRBJ2-5; 9 positions match TRBD1. Germline values: CDR1 SNHLY, CDR2 FYNNEI. This CDR3 comprises 12 residues. CDR3 protein: CAGQGYQETQYF. The CDR3 DNA follows: TGCGCCGGACAGGGGTACCAAGAGACCCAGTACTTC. Using reference TRBV2 and TRBJ2-5 for the parts outside the CDR3, the full variable domain is EPEVTQTPSHQVTQMGQEVILRCVPISNHLYFYWYRQILGQKVEFLVSFYNNEISEKSEIFDDQFSVERPDGSNFTLKIRSTKLEDSAMYFCAGQGYQETQYFGPGTRLLVL.

The sample holds a few counts of this clonotype. The chain uses TRBV27 and TRBJ2-5; TRBD2 matches at 8 bases. The length of the CDR3 is 15 residues. The J segment lost 5 bases and the V segment lost 3 bases, leaving 8 bases of the junction unmatched. The germline gives CDR1 MNHEY, CDR2 SMNVEV (reference sequence). CDR3: CASSFGGRGGETQYF. The CDR3 DNA is TGTGCCAGCAGTTTTGGCGGGCGCGGGGGGGAGACCCAGTACTTC.

For this clonotype: Because the CDR3 is missing its conserved closing phenylalanine or tryptophan, this is likely a read error. This chain joins TRBV11-3 and TRBJ2-1; TRBD2 matches at 9 bases. V shed 1 base and J 1 base; nucleotides not matched to a gene: 2. The CDR3 consists of 16 residues. CDR1 and CDR2 (germline): SGHNT, YENEEA. The CDR3 DNA reads TGTGCCAGCAGCTTAGTGCTAGCGGGATCCTACAATGAGCAGTTCCTC. Translation gives CASSLVLAGSYNEQFL.

The chain is built from TRBV6-5 and TRBJ2-3; 11 nucleotides align to TRBD1. From germline, CDR1 is MNHEY and CDR2 SVGAGI. V trimming: 6 bases; J trimming: 9 bases; junction bases outside the gene matches: 11. The CDR3 consists of 15 residues. The CDR3 spells CASSGRGQGAQTQYF. As DNA, the CDR3 is TGTGCCAGCAGCGGGCGTGGACAGGGGGCGCAGACGCAGTATTTT.

At least ten counts were recorded for this clonotype. The chain carries TRBV30 and TRBJ2-1; D is perhaps TRBD2 (5 bases). The CDR3 loop spans 15 amino acids. Looked up from germline, CDR1 is GTSNPN and CDR2 is SVGIG (reference sequence). The germline V and J ends were trimmed by 1 base and 3 bases, with 13 bases remaining between them. The CDR3 here is CAWSAPGRDYNEQFF. The CDR3 region has the DNA TGTGCCTGGAGTGCCCCCGGACGGGACTACAATGAGCAGTTCTTC.

This chain joins TRBV3-1 and TRBJ2-1; possible D gene TRBD1, 5 bases. CDR1 LGHDT and CDR2 YNNKEL come from the germline V gene (reference sequence). V was shortened by 5 bases and J by 3 bases, with 8 bases between the two germline ends. This CDR3 has 13 amino acids. The CDR3 region has the DNA TGTGCCAGCAGCGCTCAGGGCTACAATGAGCAGTTCTTC. Amino acids: CASSAQGYNEQFF.

This clonotype was detected only a few times. V gene TRBV20-1 combines with J gene TRBJ1-1; 9 bases fit TRBD1. Germline values: CDR1 DFQATT, CDR2 SNEGSKA (reference sequence). CDR3 length: 15 residues. V was clipped by 3 bases and J by 5 bases; unmatched bases: 10. The CDR3 here is CSARRPGTGTTEAFF. In DNA, the CDR3 is TGCAGTGCTAGGCGCCCTGGGACAGGGACTACTGAAGCTTTCTTT.

This clonotype was observed a handful of times. This CDR3 reads CASSDRSEQYF. CDR3 nucleotides: TGTGCCAGCAGCGATCGTAGCGAGCAGTACTTC. This chain connects TRBV7-9 to TRBJ2-7; no reliable D call. This CDR3 contains 11 residues. Deletions cut 5 bases from V and 6 bases from J, with 8 bases between. In germline, CDR1 is SEHNR, CDR2 FQNEAQ (reference sequence).